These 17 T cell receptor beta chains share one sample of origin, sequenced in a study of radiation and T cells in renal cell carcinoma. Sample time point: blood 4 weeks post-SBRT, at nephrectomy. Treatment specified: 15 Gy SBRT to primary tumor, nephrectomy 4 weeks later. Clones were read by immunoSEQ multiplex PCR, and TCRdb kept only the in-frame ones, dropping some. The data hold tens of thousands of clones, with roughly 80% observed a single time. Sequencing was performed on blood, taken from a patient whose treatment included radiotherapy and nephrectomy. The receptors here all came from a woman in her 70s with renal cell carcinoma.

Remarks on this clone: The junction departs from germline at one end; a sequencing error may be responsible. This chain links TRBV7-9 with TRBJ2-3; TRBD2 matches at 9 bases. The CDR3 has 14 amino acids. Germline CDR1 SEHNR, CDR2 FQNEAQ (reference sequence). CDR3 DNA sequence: TGTGCCAGCAGCCTAGCGGGGCCCACAGATACGCAGTATTTT. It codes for CASSLAGPTDTQYF.

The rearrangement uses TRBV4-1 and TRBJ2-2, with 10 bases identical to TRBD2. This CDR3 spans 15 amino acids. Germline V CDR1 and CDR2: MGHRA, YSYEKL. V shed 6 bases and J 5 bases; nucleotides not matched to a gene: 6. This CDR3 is CASSPSGGETGELFF. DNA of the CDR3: TGCGCCAGCAGTCCAAGCGGGGGGGAAACCGGGGAGCTGTTTTTT.

The CDR3 loop reads CASSPTSGSSGELFF. DNA for the CDR3: TGTGCCAGCTCACCAACTAGCGGGAGCTCCGGGGAGCTGTTTTTT. The genes are TRBV18 and TRBJ2-2, with 11 bases aligning to TRBD2. The length of the CDR3 is 15 residues. Germline values: CDR1 KGHSH, CDR2 LQKENI. V shed 2 bases, J shed 6 bases, and the junction held 2 bases outside the gene matches.

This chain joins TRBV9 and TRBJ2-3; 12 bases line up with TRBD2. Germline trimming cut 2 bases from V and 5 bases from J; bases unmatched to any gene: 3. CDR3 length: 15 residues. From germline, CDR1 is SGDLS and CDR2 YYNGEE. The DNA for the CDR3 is TGTGCCAGCAGCGTTCTAGCGGGAGGGGTAGATACGCAGTATTTT. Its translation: CASSVLAGGVDTQYF.

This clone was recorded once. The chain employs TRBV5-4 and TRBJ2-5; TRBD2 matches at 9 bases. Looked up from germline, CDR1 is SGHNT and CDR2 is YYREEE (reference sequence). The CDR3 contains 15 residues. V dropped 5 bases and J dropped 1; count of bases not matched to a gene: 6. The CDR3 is CASRASGALQETQYF. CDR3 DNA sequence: TGTGCCAGCAGGGCTAGCGGGGCCCTCCAAGAGACCCAGTACTTC.

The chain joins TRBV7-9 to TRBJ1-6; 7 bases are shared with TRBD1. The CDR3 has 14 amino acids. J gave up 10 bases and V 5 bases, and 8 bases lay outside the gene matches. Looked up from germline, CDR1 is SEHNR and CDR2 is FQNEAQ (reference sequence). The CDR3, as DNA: TGTGCCAGCAGCGCGGGACAGTCCGGGTCACCCCTCCACTTT. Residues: CASSAGQSGSPLHF.

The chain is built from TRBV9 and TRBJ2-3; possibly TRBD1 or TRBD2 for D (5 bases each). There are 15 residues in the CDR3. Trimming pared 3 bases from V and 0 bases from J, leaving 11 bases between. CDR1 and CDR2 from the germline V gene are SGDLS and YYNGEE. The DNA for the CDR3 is TGTGCCAGCAGCGGGGACCTCATCAGCACAGATACGCAGTATTTT. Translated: CASSGDLISTDTQYF. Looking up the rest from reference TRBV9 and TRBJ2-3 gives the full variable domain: DSGVTQTPKHLITATGQRVTLRCSPRSGDLSVYWYQQSLDQGLQFLIQYYNGEERAKGNILERFSAQQFPDLHSELNLSSLELGDSALYFCASSGDLISTDTQYFGPGTRLTVL.

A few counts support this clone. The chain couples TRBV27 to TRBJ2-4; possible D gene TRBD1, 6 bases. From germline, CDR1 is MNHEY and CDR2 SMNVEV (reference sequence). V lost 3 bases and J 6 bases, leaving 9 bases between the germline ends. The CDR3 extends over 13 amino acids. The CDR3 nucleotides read TGTGCCAGCAGTTTCCCGGACAGAAACATTCAGTACTTC. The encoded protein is CASSFPDRNIQYF.

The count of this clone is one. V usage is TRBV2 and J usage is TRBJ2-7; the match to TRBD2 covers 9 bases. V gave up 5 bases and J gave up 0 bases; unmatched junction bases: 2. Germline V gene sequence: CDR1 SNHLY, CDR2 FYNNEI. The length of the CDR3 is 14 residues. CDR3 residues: CASSPSGVSYEQYF. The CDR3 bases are TGTGCCAGCAGTCCTAGCGGGGTCTCCTACGAGCAGTACTTC.

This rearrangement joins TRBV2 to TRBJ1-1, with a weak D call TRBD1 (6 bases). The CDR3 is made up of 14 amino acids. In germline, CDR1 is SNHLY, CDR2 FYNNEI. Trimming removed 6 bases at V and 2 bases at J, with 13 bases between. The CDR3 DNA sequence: TGTGCCAGCAGGCGGTGGGGACAAAACACTGAAGCTTTCTTT. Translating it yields CASRRWGQNTEAFF. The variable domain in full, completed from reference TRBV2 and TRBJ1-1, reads EPEVTQTPSHQVTQMGQEVILRCVPISNHLYFYWYRQILGQKVEFLVSFYNNEISEKSEIFDDQFSVERPDGSNFTLKIRSTKLEDSAMYFCASRRWGQNTEAFFGQGTRLTVV.

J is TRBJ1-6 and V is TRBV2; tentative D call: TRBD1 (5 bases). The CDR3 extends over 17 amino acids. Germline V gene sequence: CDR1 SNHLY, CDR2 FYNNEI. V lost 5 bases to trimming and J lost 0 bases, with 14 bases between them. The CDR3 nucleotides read TGTGCCAGCAGTTATACAGGATCCAGCTCCTATAATTCACCCCTCCACTTT. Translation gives CASSYTGSSSYNSPLHF.

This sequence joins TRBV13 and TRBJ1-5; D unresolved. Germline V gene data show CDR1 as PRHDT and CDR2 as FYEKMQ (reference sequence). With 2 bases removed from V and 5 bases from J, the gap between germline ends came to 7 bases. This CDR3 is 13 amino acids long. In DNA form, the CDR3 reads TGTGCCAGCAGCTTAAACAGAGATCAGCCCCAGCATTTT. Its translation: CASSLNRDQPQHF.

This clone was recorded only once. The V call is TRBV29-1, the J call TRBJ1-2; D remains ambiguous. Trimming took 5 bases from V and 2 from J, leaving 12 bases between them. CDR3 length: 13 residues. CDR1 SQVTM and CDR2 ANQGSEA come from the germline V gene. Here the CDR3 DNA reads TGCAGCGTTAGCACGACTTTAAACTATGGCTACACCTTC. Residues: CSVSTTLNYGYTF.

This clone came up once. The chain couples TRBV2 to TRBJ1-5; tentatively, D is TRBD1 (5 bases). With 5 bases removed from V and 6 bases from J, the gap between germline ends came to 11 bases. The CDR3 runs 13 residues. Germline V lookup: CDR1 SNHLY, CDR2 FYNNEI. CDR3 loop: CASSKEGSQPQHF. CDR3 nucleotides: TGTGCCAGCAGTAAGGAGGGGAGTCAGCCCCAGCATTTT.

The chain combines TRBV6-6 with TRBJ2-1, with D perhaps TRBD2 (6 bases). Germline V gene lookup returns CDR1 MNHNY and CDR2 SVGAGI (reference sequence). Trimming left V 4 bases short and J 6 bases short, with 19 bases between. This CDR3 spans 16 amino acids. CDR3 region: CASSSRGSGVANEQFF. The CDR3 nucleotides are TGTGCCAGCAGTTCCCGAGGTTCGGGAGTCGCCAATGAGCAGTTCTTC.

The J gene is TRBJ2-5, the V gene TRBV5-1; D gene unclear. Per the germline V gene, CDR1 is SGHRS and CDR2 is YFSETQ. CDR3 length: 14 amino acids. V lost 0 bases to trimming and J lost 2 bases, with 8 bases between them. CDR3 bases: TGCGCCAGCAGCTTGGACGCTTCTCAAGAGACCCAGTACTTC. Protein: CASSLDASQETQYF.

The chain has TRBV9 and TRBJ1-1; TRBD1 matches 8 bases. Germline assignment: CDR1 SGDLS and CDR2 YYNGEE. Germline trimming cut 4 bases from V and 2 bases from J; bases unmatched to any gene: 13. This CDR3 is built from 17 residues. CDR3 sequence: CASSSIPLGQGNTEAFF. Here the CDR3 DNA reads TGTGCCAGCAGCTCAATCCCTCTCGGACAGGGAAACACTGAAGCTTTCTTT.